This T cell receptor (beta chain) was obtained from a study of kidney transplant recipient with SARS-CoV-2 infection. One entry per CDR3 protein, called by TCRdb with MiXCR from the reads. This table has under 300,000 distinct CDR3 sequences, 25% to 30% appearing once. At least ten counts were recorded for this clonotype. The CDR3 covers 14 residues. Trimming left V 0 bases short and J 14 bases short, with 17 bases between. The source material was a blood sample, sampled at baseline and on roughly day 110 from a kidney transplant recipient. The source is a male patient between 25 and 39 years old who had COVID-19 and was a kidney transplant recipient. Some T cells may possibly be graft donor cells. The rearrangement uses TRBV23-1 and TRBJ1-5; D uncertain. TRBV23-1 counts as an open reading frame of uncertain function. CDR3 protein: CASSQSRDRGREHF. The CDR3 nucleotides read TGCGCCAGCAGTCAATCCCGGGATCGCGGCAGAGAGCATTTT.